This T cell receptor beta chain originates from a study of blood T cells in healthy people across ages (dated by TCRdb to 2015 to 2017). With respect to the entire study: In model experiments, template switching captured about one uniquely barcoded TCR beta cDNA molecule for every two T cells. The donors were divided into four age groups: young (average 16 years), middle-aged (around 41), aged (around 67) and long-lived (about 79). To avoid experimental bias, donors of different ages were randomly spread across the sequencing lanes. Using deep sequencing normalized with unique cDNA molecular identifiers, the study measured how TCR beta repertoire diversity changes with age. Two additional independent replicas of 1 million unique cDNA reads from the same blood draw were analyzed for two donors (one aged 18 to 30 and one aged 80 or older). Results and caveats for the whole study, not just this receptor: Total diversity estimates from one million sequenced T cells were considered lower bounds and underestimates. The CMV infection status of donors was not known, potentially confounding age-related changes in expanded clonotypes. As age increased, observed TCR beta diversity per million T cells dropped in a roughly linear way, and a significant reduction was already evident by age about 36. Compared with the aged group, the long-lived group had more naive CD4+ T cells, fewer expanded clones and increased TCR diversity, a pattern suggesting age selection. Bulk unsorted PBMC profiling prevented conclusive comparison of naive and antigen-experienced compartments. The percentage of naive T cells measured by flow cytometry correlated strongly with observed TCR beta diversity.

The donors were a few dozen Caucasian individuals from Russia, aged roughly 6 to 90 years, who were systemically healthy. About 10 milliliters of peripheral blood were collected from each donor into EDTA-treated Vacutainer tubes. PBMCs were isolated by Ficoll-Paque density-gradient centrifugation, with at least 6 million obtained per sample. Trizol reagent was used to extract total RNA from the PBMCs, yielding at least 6 micrograms per sample. For every donor, flow cytometry on a PBMC aliquot measured the percentage of naive CD45RAhigh/CD27high T cells. Preparation of the library involved 5' RACE. Sequenced on an Illumina HiSeq 2500. A second PCR of 7 to 11 cycles was performed with a sample-barcoded 5' primer and a J-beta primer mix. Each TCR beta cDNA molecule received a unique molecular identifier from a template-switch 5' adaptor carrying 12 random nucleotides. Each sample yielded at least 2.5 million CDR3-containing paired-end reads. First-strand cDNA was synthesized from all RNA with the Mint cDNA synthesis kit, primed by a TRBC-specific oligonucleotide. Following uracil-DNA glycosylase treatment, all cDNA underwent a first 18-cycle PCR with the universal primers M1SS and BC2_uni_R. The original methods were these. Each sample was normalized by randomly selecting 1 million high-quality reads, each carrying a distinct molecular identifier. Reads sharing molecular identifiers were discarded rather than binned into consensus sequences. MiTCR, run with a Q25 quality threshold and the strictest error-elimination algorithm, handled CDR3 identification, clonotype clustering and error correction. A nonparametric unseen species model with Euler transformation was used to estimate lower-bound total TCR beta diversity. TCRdb applied fastp at Q25 and MiXCR to the public reads, then kept only in-frame beta chains. Under each unique CDR3 protein, matching rows form one entry showing the most common genes and DNA. The V and J calls come from TCRdb's annotation, not from the publication. Counted in this sample were 1.4 million to 1.5 million distinct CDR3 sequences; approximately 42% of them appeared once. The ten largest clones represent around 8% of the sample.

The germline V gene provides CDR1 MNHNS and CDR2 SASEGT. The CDR3, cysteine through phenylalanine, is 12 amino acids long. CDR3 DNA is the only sequence kept; it has 36 bases, read in frame from the first base. At the junction V is shortened by 4 bases and J by 12 bases, with 13 bases in between. A note on this clonotype: The antigen it binds to is not known. It has no much larger one-base neighbor in the sample; base qualities were not kept.

The sample taken for sequencing was blood. This chain is built from TRBV6-1 and TRBJ2-1, and TRBD2 may be the D gene, going by 6 matching bases. The TCR originated in a woman between 18 and 29 years old in good health. The CDR3 reads as follows: CASSGLAEMQFF. The DNA sequence is as follows: TGTGCCAGCAGTGGGTTAGCGGAGATGCAGTTCTTC.